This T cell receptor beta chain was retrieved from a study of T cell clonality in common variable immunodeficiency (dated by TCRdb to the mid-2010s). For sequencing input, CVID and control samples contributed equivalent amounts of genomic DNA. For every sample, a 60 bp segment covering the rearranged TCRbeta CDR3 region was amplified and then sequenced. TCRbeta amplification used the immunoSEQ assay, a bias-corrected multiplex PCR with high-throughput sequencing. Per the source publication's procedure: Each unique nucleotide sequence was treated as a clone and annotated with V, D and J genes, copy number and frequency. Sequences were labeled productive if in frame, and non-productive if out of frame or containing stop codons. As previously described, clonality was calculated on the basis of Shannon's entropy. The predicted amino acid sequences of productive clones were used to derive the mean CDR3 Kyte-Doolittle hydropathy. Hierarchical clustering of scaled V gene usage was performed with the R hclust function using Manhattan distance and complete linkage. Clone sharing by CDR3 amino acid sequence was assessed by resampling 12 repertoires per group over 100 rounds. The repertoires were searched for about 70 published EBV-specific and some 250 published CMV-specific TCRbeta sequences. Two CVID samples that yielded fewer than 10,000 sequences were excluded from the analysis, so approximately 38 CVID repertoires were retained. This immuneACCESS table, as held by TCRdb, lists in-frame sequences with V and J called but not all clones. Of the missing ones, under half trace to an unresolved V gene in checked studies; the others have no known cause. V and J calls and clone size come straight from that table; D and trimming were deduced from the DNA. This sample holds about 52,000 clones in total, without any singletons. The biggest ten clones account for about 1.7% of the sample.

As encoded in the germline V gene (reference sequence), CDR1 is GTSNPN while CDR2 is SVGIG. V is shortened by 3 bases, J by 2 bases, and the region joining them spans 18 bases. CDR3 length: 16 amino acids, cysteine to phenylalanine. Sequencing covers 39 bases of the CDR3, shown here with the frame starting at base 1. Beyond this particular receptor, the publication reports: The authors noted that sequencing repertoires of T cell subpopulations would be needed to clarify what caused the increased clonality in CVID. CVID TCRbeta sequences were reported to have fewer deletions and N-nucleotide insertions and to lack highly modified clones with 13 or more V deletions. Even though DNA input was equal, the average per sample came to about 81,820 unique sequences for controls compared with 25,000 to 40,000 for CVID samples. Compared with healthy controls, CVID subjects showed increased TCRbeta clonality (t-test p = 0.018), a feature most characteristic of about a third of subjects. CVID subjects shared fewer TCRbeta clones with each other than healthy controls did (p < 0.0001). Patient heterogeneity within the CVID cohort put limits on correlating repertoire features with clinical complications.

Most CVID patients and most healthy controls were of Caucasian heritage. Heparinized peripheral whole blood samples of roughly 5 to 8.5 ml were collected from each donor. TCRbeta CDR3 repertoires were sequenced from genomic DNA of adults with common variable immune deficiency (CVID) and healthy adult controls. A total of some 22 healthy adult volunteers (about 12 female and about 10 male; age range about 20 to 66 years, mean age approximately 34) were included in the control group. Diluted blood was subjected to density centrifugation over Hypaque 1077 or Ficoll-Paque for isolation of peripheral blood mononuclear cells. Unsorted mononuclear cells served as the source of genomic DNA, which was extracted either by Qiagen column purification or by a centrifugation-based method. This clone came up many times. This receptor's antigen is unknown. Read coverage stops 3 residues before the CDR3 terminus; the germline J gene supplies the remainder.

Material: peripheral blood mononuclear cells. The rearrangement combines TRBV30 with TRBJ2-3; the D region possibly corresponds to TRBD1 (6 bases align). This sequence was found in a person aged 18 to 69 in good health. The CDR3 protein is CAWSAWGTSDTDTQYF. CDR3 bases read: TGTGCCTGGAGCGCCTGGGGGACATCTGACACAGATACG.